Below are 19 T cell receptor beta chains sequenced from a single sample in a study of T cell clonality in common variable immunodeficiency. The method was immunoSEQ multiplex PCR; TCRdb's version includes in-frame clones alone and lacks a portion of them. This listing includes more than 6,500 clones. These receptors lack a known antigen. Points from the study as a whole: Fewer deletions and N-nucleotide insertions were reportedly seen in common variable immunodeficiency TCR beta sequences.

The specimen sequenced was peripheral blood mononuclear cells. These receptors were obtained from a human donor with common variable immunodeficiency.

This clone shows up as medium-sized (0.01 to 0.1%) by frequency. The read halts 3 residues ahead of the CDR3 end, with the missing end drawn from the germline J gene. This sequence joins TRBV10-3 and TRBJ1-2; TRBD1 matches at 7 bases. The J segment lost 0 bases and the V segment lost 2 bases, leaving 0 bases of the junction unmatched. Germline lookup yields CDR1 ENHRY and CDR2 SYGVKD. The CDR3 spans 14 residues. The chain's CDR3 is CAISEGTANYGYTF. The sequenced part of the CDR3 DNA is TGTGCCATCAGTGAGGGGACAGCTAACTATGGC.

Points on this clone: The CDR3 end is not reached by the read, which stops 3 residues before it; the germline J gene fills it in. This rearrangement joins TRBV5-1 to TRBJ2-3; 7 nucleotides align to TRBD1. CDR1 is SGHRS, CDR2 YFSETQ, per germline. CDR3 length: 16 amino acids. The J segment lost 3 bases and the V segment lost 4 bases, leaving 11 bases of the junction unmatched. The CDR3 spells CASSPKTGISTDTQYF. CDR3 DNA, as far as it was read: TGCGCCAGCAGCCCAAAGACAGGGATTAGTACAGATACG.

Concerning this clone: The sequenced fragment ends 3 residues before the CDR3 boundary, so the rest is inferred from the germline J gene. This chain connects TRBV19 to TRBJ1-2; TRBD1 agrees at 10 bases. CDR3 length: 16 amino acids. V lost 5 bases and J lost 5; bases outside the gene matches: 11. Germline V gives CDR1 LNHDA, CDR2 SQIVND (reference sequence). The CDR3 loop is CASSRDRGFPLYGYTF. CDR3 bases read: TGTGCCAGTAGTCGGGACAGGGGCTTCCCACTATATGGC.

As concerns this clone: The sequence runs out 3 residues before the end of the CDR3; the remainder is reconstructed from the germline J gene. The chain employs TRBV2 and TRBJ2-5; tentative D call: TRBD1 (6 bases). Germline lookup yields CDR1 SNHLY and CDR2 FYNNEI. This CDR3 is built from 14 residues. V was cut by 6 bases and J by 5 bases, with 16 bases left in between. CDR3 loop: CASSGTQNGETQYF. The covered CDR3 bases are TGTGCCAGCAGCGGGACACAGAATGGCGAGACC.

Turning to this clone: The read terminates 3 residues before the CDR3 end, so the remaining end is supplied by the germline J gene. J is TRBJ2-7 and V is TRBV14, with 8 bases lining up with TRBD2. This CDR3 has 17 amino acids. Germline CDR1 SGHDN, CDR2 FVKESK. V shed 0 bases and J 4 bases; nucleotides not matched to a gene: 11. CDR3 amino acids: CASSQDGLSGSNYEQYF. The covered CDR3 bases are TGTGCCAGCAGCCAAGACGGCCTCAGCGGGAGTAATTACGAG.

Its frequency marks this clone as medium-sized (0.01 to 0.1%). The read stops 3 residues short of the end of the CDR3; the missing end is completed from the germline J gene. J is TRBJ2-3 and V is TRBV14, with a possible D match to TRBD2 (6 bases). There are 14 residues in the CDR3. V was cut by 4 bases and J by 5 bases, with 13 bases left in between. Germline-derived CDR1 and CDR2 are SGHDN and FVKESK. The sequenced CDR3 bases are TGTGCCAGCAGCCCCGGTAGGGGAGGAGATACG. Encoded protein: CASSPGRGGDT. The complete CDR3 sequence is CASSPGRGGDTQYF.

This clone is called medium-sized based on its frequency. The read comes to an end 3 residues before the CDR3 does, leaving the germline J gene to fill in the end. This chain connects TRBV19 to TRBJ1-5, with D possibly being TRBD1 (5 bases). This CDR3 is built from 17 residues. Looked up from germline, CDR1 is LNHDA and CDR2 is SQIVND (reference sequence). The V end lost 6 bases, the J end lost 3 bases, and 21 bases lay between the germline ends. CDR3 protein: CASSPPGPGLNNQPQHF. CDR3 DNA, as far as it was read: TGTGCCAGTAGCCCTCCAGGGCCAGGGCTTAACAATCAGCCC.

On this clone itself: With the read ending 3 residues before the CDR3 end, the germline J gene is used to fill in that end. The chain uses TRBV6-2 or TRBV6-3 and TRBJ1-5; D is undetermined. The ends were cut back, 0 bases at V and 6 bases at J, with 12 bases in the middle. This CDR3 has 15 residues. Germline loops: CDR1 MNHEY, CDR2 SVGEGT. CDR3 region: CASSYSNYVAQPQHF. The part of the CDR3 DNA that was read is TGTGCCAGCAGTTACTCGAACTATGTGGCTCAGCCC.

Comment on this clone: The read ends 3 residues before the CDR3 terminus; that terminus is restored from the germline J gene. The V and J genes are TRBV5-1 and TRBJ2-5; 7 bases match TRBD1. Germline values: CDR1 SGHRS, CDR2 YFSETQ. The V gene end was trimmed by 4 bases and the J gene end by 5 bases; junction bases not matched to a gene: 8. The CDR3 sequence is 14 residues long. CDR3 sequence: CASSSTGVLETQYF. CDR3 bases read: TGCGCCAGCAGCAGCACAGGGGTCTTGGAGACC.

For this clone: Coverage ceases 3 residues before the CDR3 finishes, and the germline J gene fills in the end. V and J are TRBV18 and TRBJ1-1; possibly TRBD1 for D (6 bases). Trimming took off 2 bases at V and 1 base at J, with 11 bases between the two ends. This CDR3 is 15 amino acids long. Per germline, CDR1 KGHSH and CDR2 LQKENI. This chain's CDR3 is CASSPTGQENTEAFF. CDR3 DNA, as far as it was read: TGTGCCAGCTCACCAACGGGACAAGAGAACACTGAA.

On this clone itself: The sequenced fragment ends 3 residues before the CDR3 boundary, so the rest is inferred from the germline J gene. V is TRBV7-2 and J is TRBJ1-1; no definite D call. V was clipped by 3 bases and J by 0 bases, with 11 bases between them. The CDR3 extends over 15 amino acids. Germline V gives CDR1 SGHTA, CDR2 FQGNSA. CDR3 in amino acids: CASSFPGRMNTEAFF. The CDR3 DNA, read in part, is TGTGCCAGCAGCTTTCCGGGTCGGATGAACACTGAA.

With respect to this clone: The sequence runs out 3 residues before the end of the CDR3; the remainder is reconstructed from the germline J gene. This rearrangement joins TRBV5-1 to TRBJ2-7; 10 nucleotides line up with TRBD1. Losses at the gene ends were 4 bases for V and 3 bases for J; bases not matched to a gene: 4. The CDR3 is 14 residues long. CDR1 is SGHRS, CDR2 YFSETQ, per germline. The CDR3 here is CASSAGTGVYEQYF. The CDR3 bases that were read are TGCGCCAGCAGCGCCGGGACAGGGGTCTACGAG.

Notes on this clone: The read terminates 3 residues before the CDR3 end, so the remaining end is supplied by the germline J gene. V and J are TRBV10-3 and TRBJ2-1, with 14 bases matching TRBD2. The CDR3 runs 16 residues. CDR1 is ENHRY, CDR2 SYGVKD, per germline. Unmatched junction bases numbered 6, after V lost 5 bases and J lost 6 bases. CDR3 protein: CAISWTSGGMGNEQFF. The DNA read from the CDR3 is TGTGCCATCAGTTGGACTAGCGGGGGGATGGGCAATGAG.

According to its frequency, this clone is medium-sized. The read terminates 3 residues ahead of where the CDR3 ends, so the germline J gene completes it. The rearrangement links TRBV18 to TRBJ1-1; 9 nucleotides align to TRBD1. The germline CDR1 and CDR2 sequences are KGHSH and LQKENI. J lost 0 bases, V lost 3 bases, and 8 bases had no gene match. The CDR3 spans 17 residues. Here the CDR3 reads CASSPGTGRLMNTEAFF. CDR3 DNA, as far as it was read: TGTGCCAGCTCACCGGGGACAGGGCGTCTGATGAACACTGAA.

About this clone: With the read ending 3 residues before the CDR3 end, the germline J gene is used to fill in that end. The chain combines TRBV7-7 with TRBJ2-5; TRBD2 matches 10 bases. V was pared by 4 bases and J by 5 bases, with 13 bases of the junction left unmatched. Germline loops: CDR1 SSHAT, CDR2 FNYEAQ (reference sequence). This CDR3 region has 17 residues. CDR3 protein: CASSSEPWSSGSETQYF. CDR3 DNA (partial): TGTGCCAGCAGCTCTGAACCCTGGTCTAGCGGGAGTGAGACC.

The CDR3 here is CASSPLKNTEAFF. The sequenced CDR3 bases are TGTGCCAGCAGCCCCTTAAAGAACACTGAA. The rearrangement links TRBV11-2 to TRBJ1-1; no clear D gene. The sequence runs out 3 residues before the end of the CDR3; the remainder is reconstructed from the germline J gene. CDR1 is SGHAT, CDR2 FQNNGV, per germline. Trimming removed 5 bases from V and 1 base from J, with 8 bases in between. The length of the CDR3 is 13 residues.

On this clone itself: The read terminates 3 residues before the CDR3 end, so the remaining end is supplied by the germline J gene. The chain recombines TRBV19 with TRBJ2-1, with a possible D match to TRBD1 (5 bases). The CDR3 is 14 amino acids. Trimming took 5 bases from V and 4 from J, leaving 12 bases between them. Germline-derived CDR1 and CDR2 are LNHDA and SQIVND (reference sequence). Partial CDR3 DNA: TGTGCCAGTAGTTTTGACAGACGTTACAATGAG. Amino acid sequence: CASSFDRRYNE. The whole CDR3 protein is CASSFDRRYNEQFF.

A remark on this clone: The read ends 3 residues early relative to the CDR3; the germline J gene fills the gap. The rearrangement links TRBV5-6 to TRBJ1-6, with D perhaps TRBD1 (5 bases). Germline CDR1 SGHDT, CDR2 YYEEEE. The CDR3 is made up of 15 amino acids. Between the trimmed V and J ends, which lost 1 base and 5 bases, there was a span of 10 bases. This CDR3 is CASSLRGWNNSPLHF. CDR3 DNA (partial): TGTGCCAGCAGCTTGAGGGGTTGGAATAATTCACCC. Complete variable domain (other parts from reference TRBV5-6 and TRBJ1-6): DAGVTQSPTHLIKTRGQQVTLRCSPKSGHDTVSWYQQALGQGPQFIFQYYEEEERQRGNFPDRFSGHQFPNYSSELNVNALLLGDSALYLCASSLRGWNNSPLHFGNGTRLTVT.

As regards this clone: The read comes to an end 3 residues before the CDR3 does, leaving the germline J gene to fill in the end. The chain uses TRBV5-6 and TRBJ2-7; TRBD1 matches at 7 bases. V trimming: 0 bases; J trimming: 5 bases; junction bases outside the gene matches: 5. Per germline, CDR1 SGHDT and CDR2 YYEEEE. The CDR3 has 14 amino acids. CDR3 region: CASSLAGTDDEQYF. The sequenced part of the CDR3 DNA is TGTGCCAGCAGCTTGGCCGGGACAGATGACGAG. The full variable domain, rest sourced from reference TRBV5-6 and TRBJ2-7, is DAGVTQSPTHLIKTRGQQVTLRCSPKSGHDTVSWYQQALGQGPQFIFQYYEEEERQRGNFPDRFSGHQFPNYSSELNVNALLLGDSALYLCASSLAGTDDEQYFGPGTRLTVT.